One and the same sample provided the 13 T cell receptor beta chains below, sequenced in a study of T cell repertoires in cytomegalovirus infection. A single record per CDR3 protein comes from TCRdb applying MiXCR to the reads. Among fewer than 550,000 distinct CDR3 sequences listed, approximately 15% were seen once. The sample consisted of CD8+ T cells from PBMCs. These receptors originate from a human donor in good health (CMV status not recorded). Some clones in this sample may be carry-over from other donors' samples.

The CDR3 reads CASSHLPGGNYGYTF. For the CDR3, the DNA is TGTGCCAGCAGCCACCTCCCGGGAGGGAACTATGGCTACACCTTC. The chain uses TRBV14 and TRBJ1-2; unclear D gene. Germline V gene lookup returns CDR1 SGHDN and CDR2 FVKESK. Trimming shortened V by 3 bases and J by 2 bases, and 13 bases separated the two germline ends. This CDR3 spans 15 amino acids.

This clonotype was seen repeatedly, ten times or more. This sequence joins TRBV6-1 and TRBJ1-2; D not certain. The length of the CDR3 is 15 residues. Germline-derived CDR1 and CDR2 are MNHNS and SASEGT. Trimming stripped 7 bases from V and 4 bases from J, with 19 bases between. The CDR3 spells CASIQAAGGSYGYTF. The CDR3 nucleotides read TGTGCCAGCATTCAGGCGGCGGGCGGCAGCTATGGCTACACCTTC.

The CDR3 spells CASSDNGGRVGNEQFF. CDR3 sequence (DNA): TGTGCCAGCAGTGACAACGGCGGGAGAGTCGGGAATGAGCAGTTCTTC. V usage is TRBV2 and J usage is TRBJ2-1; the match to TRBD2 covers 7 bases. CDR3 size: 16 residues. In germline, CDR1 is SNHLY, CDR2 FYNNEI. The trim removed 3 bases at V and 7 bases at J, leaving 12 bases unmatched.

This chain uses TRBV13 with TRBJ1-6; D is undetermined. The V end lost 3 bases, the J end lost 0 bases, and 3 bases lay between the germline ends. CDR1 is PRHDT, CDR2 FYEKMQ, per germline (reference sequence). The CDR3 is 14 amino acids. In DNA form, the CDR3 reads TGTGCCAGCAGCTTTAGCTCCTATAATTCACCCCTCCACTTT. Its translation: CASSFSSYNSPLHF. Full variable domain (outside the CDR3, taken from reference TRBV13 and TRBJ1-6): AAGVIQSPRHLIKEKRETATLKCYPIPRHDTVYWYQQGPGQDPQFLISFYEKMQSDKGSIPDRFSAQQFSDYHSELNMSSLELGDSALYFCASSFSSYNSPLHFGNGTRLTVT.

This clonotype came up many times. The chain recombines TRBV5-5 with TRBJ2-1; either TRBD1 or TRBD2 may supply D (5 bases each). The CDR3 consists of 14 residues. The germline V gene encodes CDR1 SGHKS and CDR2 YYEKEE (reference sequence). Trimming took off 2 bases at V and 8 bases at J, with 14 bases between the two ends. CDR3 sequence reads: CASSFEGPADEQFF. CDR3 DNA: TGTGCCAGCAGCTTCGAGGGGCCAGCCGATGAGCAGTTCTTC.

This clonotype has ten or more counts. The chain joins TRBV7-9 to TRBJ1-5, with 7 positions matching TRBD1. The CDR3 is made up of 17 amino acids. After removal of 4 bases from V and 0 bases from J, the junction contained 9 bases not matched to a gene. CDR1 and CDR2 from the germline V gene are SEHNR and FQNEAQ (reference sequence). CDR3 in amino acids: CASSSGQARNSNQPQHF. In DNA, the CDR3 is TGTGCCAGCAGCTCCGGACAGGCCCGAAATAGCAATCAGCCCCAGCATTTT.

This clonotype was found a few times. This chain uses TRBV5-1 with TRBJ2-1; the match to TRBD2 covers 14 bases. V lost 4 bases and J lost 4; bases outside the gene matches: 7. The CDR3 spans 17 residues. Germline CDR1 is SGHRS and CDR2 is YFSETQ. Written as DNA, the CDR3 is TGCGCCAGCAGCCCCGGGACTAGCGGGAGTCTGTACAATGAGCAGTTCTTC. Amino acids: CASSPGTSGSLYNEQFF.

V gene TRBV12-5 combines with J gene TRBJ1-2, with D perhaps TRBD1 (5 bases). The CDR3 spans 13 residues. Germline V gives CDR1 LGHNT, CDR2 FRNRAP. Trimming left V 2 bases short and J 6 bases short, with 10 bases between. The CDR3 DNA is TGTGCTAGTGGTTTGCGGGGGTTTGATGGCTACACCTTC. Its protein is CASGLRGFDGYTF.

This clonotype occurred many times. The V and J genes are TRBV7-9 and TRBJ2-7, with 7 bases that match TRBD2. This CDR3 has 13 amino acids. Germline trimming cut 4 bases from V and 3 bases from J; bases unmatched to any gene: 3. CDR1 and CDR2 from the germline V gene are SEHNR and FQNEAQ (reference sequence). CDR3 DNA: TGTGCCAGCAGCTCTACGGGAGGCTACGAGCAGTACTTC. Protein: CASSSTGGYEQYF.

This clonotype was observed at least ten times. V and J are TRBV27 and TRBJ1-5; the D is unclear. Deletions cut 3 bases from V and 4 bases from J, with 4 bases between. The V gene's germline CDR1 is MNHEY and CDR2 SMNVEV (reference sequence). The CDR3 length is 12 residues. CDR3 nucleotide sequence: TGTGCCAGCAGTTTCTGGAATCAGCCCCAGCATTTT. Translating it yields CASSFWNQPQHF.

There are many counts of this clonotype. The genes are TRBV6-4 and TRBJ1-2, with 7 bases identical to TRBD1. CDR3 length: 12 amino acids. V trimming: 11 bases; J trimming: 5 bases; junction bases outside the gene matches: 8. Germline CDR1 is MRHNA and CDR2 is SNTAGT. The CDR3 DNA sequence: TGTGCCTCCCGGGACAGCTCTTATGGCTACACCTTC. This translates into CASRDSSYGYTF.

In its sample, this clonotype was seen many times. V is TRBV4-1 and J is TRBJ2-7, with D unclear. V lost 3 bases and J 3 bases, leaving 12 bases between the germline ends. This CDR3 is 14 amino acids long. The germline V gene has CDR1 MGHRA and CDR2 YSYEKL. The CDR3 protein is CASSQRWVGYEQYF. CDR3 nucleotides: TGCGCCAGCAGCCAGCGGTGGGTCGGCTACGAGCAGTACTTC.

This clonotype has a count of ten or more. V is TRBV7-9 and J is TRBJ2-1, with 12 bases that match TRBD1. There are 14 residues in the CDR3. Looked up from germline, CDR1 is SEHNR and CDR2 is FQNEAQ (reference sequence). The junction had 8 bases not matched to a gene; V was cut back by 10 bases and J by 7 bases. CDR3 region: CATPGQGASNEQFF. Written as DNA, the CDR3 is TGTGCCACCCCGGGACAGGGGGCGTCAAATGAGCAGTTCTTC.